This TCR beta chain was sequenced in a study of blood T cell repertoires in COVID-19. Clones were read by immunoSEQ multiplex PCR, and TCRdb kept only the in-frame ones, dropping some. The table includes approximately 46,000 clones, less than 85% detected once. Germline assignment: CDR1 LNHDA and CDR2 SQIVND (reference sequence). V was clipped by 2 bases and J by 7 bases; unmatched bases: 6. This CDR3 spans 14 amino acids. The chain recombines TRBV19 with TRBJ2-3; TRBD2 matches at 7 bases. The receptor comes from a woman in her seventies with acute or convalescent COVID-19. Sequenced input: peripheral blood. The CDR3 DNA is TGTGCCAGTAGTATAACTAGCGAGGTATATACGCAGTATTTT. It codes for CASSITSEVYTQYF.